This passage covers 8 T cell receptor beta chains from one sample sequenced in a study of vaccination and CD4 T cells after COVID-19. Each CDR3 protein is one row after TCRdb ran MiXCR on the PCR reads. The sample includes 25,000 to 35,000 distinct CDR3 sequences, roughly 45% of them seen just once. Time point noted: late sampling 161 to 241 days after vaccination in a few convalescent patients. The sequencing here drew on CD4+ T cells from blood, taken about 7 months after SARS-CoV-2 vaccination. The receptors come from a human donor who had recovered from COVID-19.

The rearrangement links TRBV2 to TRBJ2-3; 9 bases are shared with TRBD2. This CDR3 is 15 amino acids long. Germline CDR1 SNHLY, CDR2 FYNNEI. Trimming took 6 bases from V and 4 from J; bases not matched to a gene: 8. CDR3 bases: TGTGCCAGCAGCTCAGAGGGACTAGCAGCAGATACGCAGTATTTT. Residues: CASSSEGLAADTQYF.

CDR3 sequence: CSVVRGSTDTQYF. The CDR3 DNA reads as TGCAGCGTTGTCAGGGGGAGCACAGATACGCAGTATTTT. The chain employs TRBV29-1 and TRBJ2-3; 7 bases line up with TRBD1. Trimming at V came to 4 bases and at J to 0 bases, leaving 1 base not matched to a gene. In germline, CDR1 is SQVTM, CDR2 ANQGSEA. The CDR3 is made up of 13 amino acids.

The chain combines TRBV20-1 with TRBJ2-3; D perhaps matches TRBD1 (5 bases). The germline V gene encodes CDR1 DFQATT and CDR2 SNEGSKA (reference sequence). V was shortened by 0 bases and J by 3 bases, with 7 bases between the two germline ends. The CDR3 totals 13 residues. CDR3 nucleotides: TGCAGTGCTAGAGAACCAGGGACAGATACGCAGTATTTT. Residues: CSAREPGTDTQYF.

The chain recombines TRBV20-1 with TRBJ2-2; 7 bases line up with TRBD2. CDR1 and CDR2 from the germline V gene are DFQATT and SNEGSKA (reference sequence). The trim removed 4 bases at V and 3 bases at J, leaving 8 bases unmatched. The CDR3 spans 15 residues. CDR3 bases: TGCAGTGCTATCCTCGCGGGAGCCGACACCGGGGAGCTGTTTTTT. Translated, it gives CSAILAGADTGELFF.

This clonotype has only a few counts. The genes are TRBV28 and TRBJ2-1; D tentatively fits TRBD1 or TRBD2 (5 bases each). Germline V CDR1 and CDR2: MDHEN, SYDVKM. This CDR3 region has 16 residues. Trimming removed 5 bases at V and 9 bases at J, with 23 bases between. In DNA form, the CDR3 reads TGTGCCAGCAGTCTAGGGAGTTCCTGGGGGATTCCTGAGCAGTTCTTC. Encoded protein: CASSLGSSWGIPEQFF.

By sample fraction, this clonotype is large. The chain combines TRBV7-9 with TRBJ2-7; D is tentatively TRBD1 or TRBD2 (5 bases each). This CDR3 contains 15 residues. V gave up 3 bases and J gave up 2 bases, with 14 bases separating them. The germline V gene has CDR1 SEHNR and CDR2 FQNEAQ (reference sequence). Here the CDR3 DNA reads TGTGCCAGCAGCTTGGTGGGACGAGGAACCTACGAGCAGTACTTC. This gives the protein CASSLVGRGTYEQYF.

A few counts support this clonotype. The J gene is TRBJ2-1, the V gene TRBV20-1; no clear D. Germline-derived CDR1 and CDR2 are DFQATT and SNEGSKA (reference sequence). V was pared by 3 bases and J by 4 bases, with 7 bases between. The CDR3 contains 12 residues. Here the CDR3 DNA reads TGCAGTGCTAGTTCTCGTTACAATGAGCAGTTCTTC. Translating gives CSASSRYNEQFF.

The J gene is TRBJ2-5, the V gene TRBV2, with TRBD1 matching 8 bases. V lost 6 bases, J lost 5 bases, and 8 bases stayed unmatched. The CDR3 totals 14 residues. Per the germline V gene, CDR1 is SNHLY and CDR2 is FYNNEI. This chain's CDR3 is CASSRTGGRETQYF. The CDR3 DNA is TGTGCCAGCAGCAGAACAGGGGGAAGGGAGACCCAGTACTTC.